This T cell receptor beta chain was sequenced during a study of cytomegalovirus exposure and HLA in healthy donors. The V gene lost 3 bases and the J gene lost 4 bases, with 12 bases spanning the gap. Germline CDR1 LNHDA, CDR2 SQIVND (reference sequence). This CDR3 spans 14 amino acids. This clone was counted between two and nine times. Vbeta (60) and Jbeta (13) primers were used in the PCR. TCRdb's table, derived via immunoSEQ multiplex PCR, lists solely in-frame clones and lacks some. The sample lists 130,000 to 150,000 clones; around 79% were seen once. The receptor comes from a man in his forties in good health and CMV-seropositive. Material for sequencing was PBMCs. The chain carries TRBV19 and TRBJ1-2; the D gene is possibly TRBD1 (5 bases). In DNA form, the CDR3 reads TGTGCCAGTAGTATTGGCAGGGAAATCTATGGCTACACCTTC. Its protein product is CASSIGREIYGYTF. The full variable domain, with the rest looked up from reference TRBV19 and TRBJ1-2, is DGGITQSPKYLFRKEGQNVTLSCEQNLNHDAMYWYRQDPGQGLRLIYYSQIVNDFQKGDIAEGYSVSREKKESFPLTVTSAQKNPTAFYLCASSIGREIYGYTFGSGTRLTVV.